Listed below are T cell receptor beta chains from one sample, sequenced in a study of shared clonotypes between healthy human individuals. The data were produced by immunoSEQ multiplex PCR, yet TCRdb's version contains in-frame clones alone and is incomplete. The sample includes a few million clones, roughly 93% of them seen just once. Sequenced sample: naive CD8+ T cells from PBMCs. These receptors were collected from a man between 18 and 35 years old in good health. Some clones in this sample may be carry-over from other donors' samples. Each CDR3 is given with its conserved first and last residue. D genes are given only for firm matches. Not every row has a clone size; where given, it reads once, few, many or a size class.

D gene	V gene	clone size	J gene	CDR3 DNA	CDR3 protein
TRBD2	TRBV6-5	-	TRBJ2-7	TGTGCCAGCAATCCGAGGACTAGCGGGAGTTTCGAGCAGTACTTC	CASNPRTSGSFEQYF
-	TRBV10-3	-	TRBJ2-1	TGTGCCATCAGTGAGTGGACAGAATACAATGAGCAGTTCTTC	CAISEWTEYNEQFF
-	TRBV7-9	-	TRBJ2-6	TGTGCCAGCAGACCGGGGGGACACGCCTCTGGGGCCAACGTCCTGACTTTC	CASRPGGHASGANVLTF
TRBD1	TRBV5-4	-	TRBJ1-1	TGTGCCAGCAGGGACAGGGCGGGGAACACTGAAGCTTTCTTT	CASRDRAGNTEAFF
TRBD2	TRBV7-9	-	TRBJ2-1	TGTGCCAGCAGCCAGCGAGCGGGAGTCGTCTACAATGAGCAGTTCTTC	CASSQRAGVVYNEQFF
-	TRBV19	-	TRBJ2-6	TGTGCCAGTAGTCTCGGGGGGCCGAAAAAATCTGGGGCCAACGTCCTGACTTTC	CASSLGGPKKSGANVLTF
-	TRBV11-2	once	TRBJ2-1	TGTGCCAGCAGCTGGGCGGGCTACAATGAGCAGTTCTTC	CASSWAGYNEQFF
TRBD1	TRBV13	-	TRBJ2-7	TGTGCCAGCAGCGCCCGACAGGGATCCTACGAGCAGTACTTC	CASSARQGSYEQYF
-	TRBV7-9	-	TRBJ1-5	TGTGCCAGCAGCTTAGCAGGGGGTCAGCCCCAGCATTTT	CASSLAGGQPQHF
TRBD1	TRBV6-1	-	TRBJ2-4	TGTGCCAGCAGTGGACCGGGACAGGGGGGGATAGCCAAAAACATTCAGTACTTC	CASSGPGQGGIAKNIQYF
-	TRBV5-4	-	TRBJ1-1	TGTGCCAGCAGCTTCTTCCCGTCTGAAGCTTTCTTT	CASSFFPSEAFF
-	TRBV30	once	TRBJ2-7	TGTGCCTGGAGGATCGGAGGGGGTTACGAGCAGTACTTC	CAWRIGGGYEQYF
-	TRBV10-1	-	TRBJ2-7	TGCGCCAGCAGTGAGGGGTTCACCTACGAGCAGTACTTC	CASSEGFTYEQYF
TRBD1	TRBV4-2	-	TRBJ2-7	TGTGCCAGCAGCCAAGAGGGCAGGGGGCCCTACGAGCAGTACTTC	CASSQEGRGPYEQYF
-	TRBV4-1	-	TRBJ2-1	TGCGCCAGCAGCCGGACTCTACCAGCTGACACAGTTTCCTACAATGAGCAGTTCTTC	CASSRTLPADTVSYNEQFF
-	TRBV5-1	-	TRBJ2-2	TGCGCCAGCAGCTTAATTAAGGGGGGACTGAACACCGGGGAGCTGTTTTTT	CASSLIKGGLNTGELFF
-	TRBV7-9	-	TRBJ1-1	TGTGCCAGCAACGGCAGGGATACTGAAGCTTTCTTT	CASNGRDTEAFF
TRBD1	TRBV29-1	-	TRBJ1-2	TGCAGCGTCCGCGGACAGGCTAACTATGGCTACACCTTC	CSVRGQANYGYTF
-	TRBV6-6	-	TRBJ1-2	TGTGCCAGCAGTTACATGCAGGGTTGGGACTATGGCTACACCTTC	CASSYMQGWDYGYTF
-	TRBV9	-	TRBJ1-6	TGTGCCAGCAGCGTAGCTGGGGGATTCAGTTCACCCCTCCACTTT	CASSVAGGFSSPLHF
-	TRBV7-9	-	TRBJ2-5	TGTGCCAGCAGCGCACCCGGGGGTCGGGAGACCCAGTACTTC	CASSAPGGRETQYF
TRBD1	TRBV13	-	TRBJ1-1	TGTGCCAGCAGCTTTGGGACAGGGCATGTGAACACTGAAGCTTTCTTT	CASSFGTGHVNTEAFF
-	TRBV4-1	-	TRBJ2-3	TGCGCCAGCAGCCAAGGGGTACGCACAGATACGCAGTATTTT	CASSQGVRTDTQYF
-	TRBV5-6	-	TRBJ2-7	TGTGCCAGCAGTCCGCGGGACGGCATTCCCCCCGAGCAGTACTTC	CASSPRDGIPPEQYF
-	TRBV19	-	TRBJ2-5	TGTGCCAGTAGTCCTATTATTGACAGTTTCCAAGAGACCCAGTACTTC	CASSPIIDSFQETQYF
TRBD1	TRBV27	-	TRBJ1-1	TGTGCCAGCAGTTTGACAGGGGCCCACACTGAAGCTTTCTTT	CASSLTGAHTEAFF